The rows below give T cell receptor beta chains drawn from one sample of a study of graft-versus-host responses after intestinal transplantation. The method was immunoSEQ multiplex PCR; TCRdb's version includes in-frame clones alone and lacks a portion of them. The data show some 80,000 clones, about 91% seen once. Antigens for these TCRs are unknown. Material: unstimulated CD8+ T cells sorted from spleen or lymph node cells, obtained before transplant. The receptors derive from a human donor who was the organ donor for an intestinal transplant. Both conserved end residues are part of each CDR3. Fields, in order: J gene, D gene, V gene, clone size, CDR3 protein, CDR3 DNA. A D gene is named only where the DNA matches it firmly. Clone size is given for some rows only: seen once, a few or many times, or a class if the clone is expanded.

j_gene: TRBJ1-3; d_gene: -; v_gene: TRBV4-2; abundance: -; CDR3aa: CASSQIRDGDTIYF; CDR3nt: TGTGCCAGCAGCCAAATCAGGGACGGGGACACCATATATTTT
j_gene: TRBJ2-3; d_gene: TRBD2; v_gene: TRBV27; abundance: -; CDR3aa: CASRHTGLAGGWGTDTQYF; CDR3nt: TGTGCCAGCAGACACACGGGACTAGCGGGGGGTTGGGGCACAGATACGCAGTATTTT
j_gene: TRBJ2-1; d_gene: -; v_gene: TRBV27; abundance: -; CDR3aa: CASSLEPYNEQFF; CDR3nt: TGTGCCAGCAGTTTGGAGCCCTACAATGAGCAGTTCTTC
j_gene: TRBJ2-7; d_gene: -; v_gene: TRBV5-6; abundance: -; CDR3aa: CASSLGGGEQYF; CDR3nt: TGTGCCAGCAGCTTGGGTGGGGGCGAGCAGTACTTC
j_gene: TRBJ1-1; d_gene: TRBD1; v_gene: TRBV6-5; abundance: -; CDR3aa: CASSPWGQENTEAFF; CDR3nt: TGTGCCAGCAGTCCATGGGGACAGGAGAACACTGAAGCTTTCTTT
j_gene: TRBJ2-7; d_gene: -; v_gene: TRBV4-1; abundance: few; CDR3aa: CASSQGEGGYEQYF; CDR3nt: TGCGCCAGCAGCCAAGGTGAGGGGGGATACGAGCAGTACTTC
j_gene: TRBJ1-5; d_gene: TRBD1; v_gene: TRBV5-6; abundance: -; CDR3aa: CASSLSQTGGQPQHF; CDR3nt: TGTGCCAGCAGCTTATCACAGACAGGGGGACAGCCCCAGCATTTT
j_gene: TRBJ2-2; d_gene: TRBD2; v_gene: TRBV7-3; abundance: -; CDR3aa: CASSLFSGGTNTGELFF; CDR3nt: TGTGCCAGCAGCTTATTTAGCGGGGGTACGAACACCGGGGAGCTGTTTTTT
j_gene: TRBJ1-2; d_gene: -; v_gene: TRBV19; abundance: medium-sized; CDR3aa: CASRSGLSYGYTF; CDR3nt: TGTGCCAGTAGGTCGGGCCTAAGCTATGGCTACACCTTC
j_gene: TRBJ2-7; d_gene: -; v_gene: TRBV4-1; abundance: -; CDR3aa: CASSQTRDRLGAYEQYF; CDR3nt: TGCGCCAGCAGCCAAACTCGAGACAGGCTTGGGGCCTACGAGCAGTACTTC
j_gene: TRBJ1-2; d_gene: TRBD1; v_gene: TRBV11-2; abundance: -; CDR3aa: CASSLGLHGQGDGYTF; CDR3nt: TGTGCCAGCAGCTTAGGCCTGCATGGACAGGGCGATGGCTACACCTTC
j_gene: TRBJ2-5; d_gene: -; v_gene: TRBV6-1; abundance: -; CDR3aa: CASSDWGEETQYF; CDR3nt: TGTGCCAGCAGTGATTGGGGAGAAGAGACCCAGTACTTC
j_gene: TRBJ2-1; d_gene: TRBD2; v_gene: TRBV7-6; abundance: -; CDR3aa: CASSLAGGPGNEQFF; CDR3nt: TGTGCCAGCAGCTTAGCGGGAGGGCCGGGAAATGAGCAGTTCTTC
j_gene: TRBJ1-2; d_gene: TRBD1; v_gene: TRBV5-6; abundance: -; CDR3aa: CASTQGALNYGYTF; CDR3nt: TGTGCCAGCACCCAGGGGGCCCTTAACTATGGCTACACCTTC
j_gene: TRBJ1-2; d_gene: -; v_gene: TRBV6-5; abundance: -; CDR3aa: CASSDRTNYGYTF; CDR3nt: TGTGCCAGCAGTGATAGGACTAACTATGGCTACACCTTC
j_gene: TRBJ1-4; d_gene: -; v_gene: TRBV6-5; abundance: -; CDR3aa: CASSKTAGEKLFF; CDR3nt: TGTGCCAGCAGTAAGACGGCGGGCGAAAAACTGTTTTTT
j_gene: TRBJ2-2; d_gene: -; v_gene: TRBV11-2; abundance: once; CDR3aa: CASSLVLPGELFF; CDR3nt: TGTGCCAGCAGCCTCGTGCTCCCCGGGGAGCTGTTTTTT
j_gene: TRBJ2-7; d_gene: TRBD1; v_gene: TRBV27; abundance: once; CDR3aa: CASSLWGTGGYEQYF; CDR3nt: TGTGCCAGCAGTTTATGGGGGACAGGAGGTTACGAGCAGTACTTC
j_gene: TRBJ2-7; d_gene: -; v_gene: TRBV28; abundance: -; CDR3aa: CASSGLGGLYF; CDR3nt: TGTGCCAGCAGTGGACTAGGGGGGTTGTACTTC
j_gene: TRBJ2-7; d_gene: TRBD2; v_gene: TRBV19; abundance: -; CDR3aa: CASSSGSSYEQYF; CDR3nt: TGTGCCAGTAGTAGCGGGAGTTCCTACGAGCAGTACTTC
j_gene: TRBJ1-6; d_gene: -; v_gene: TRBV6-1; abundance: -; CDR3aa: CASSGSTETNSPLHF; CDR3nt: TGTGCCAGCAGTGGGTCAACAGAAACCAATTCACCCCTCCACTTT
j_gene: TRBJ2-1; d_gene: -; v_gene: TRBV30; abundance: -; CDR3aa: CAWSPWGNEQFF; CDR3nt: TGTGCCTGGAGCCCCTGGGGAAATGAGCAGTTCTTC
j_gene: TRBJ2-7; d_gene: -; v_gene: TRBV27; abundance: -; CDR3aa: CASGGPYEQYF; CDR3nt: TGTGCCAGCGGAGGGCCCTACGAGCAGTACTTC
j_gene: TRBJ1-2; d_gene: TRBD1; v_gene: TRBV6-5; abundance: -; CDR3aa: CASSYGTGTDGYTF; CDR3nt: TGTGCCAGCAGTTACGGGACAGGGACGGATGGCTACACCTTC
j_gene: TRBJ2-7; d_gene: -; v_gene: TRBV28; abundance: -; CDR3aa: CASRERAASSYEQYF; CDR3nt: TGTGCCAGTCGAGAGAGGGCGGCAAGCTCCTACGAGCAGTACTTC
j_gene: TRBJ2-7; d_gene: -; v_gene: TRBV19; abundance: -; CDR3aa: CASSIGFTYEQYF; CDR3nt: TGTGCCAGTAGTATTGGGTTTACCTACGAGCAGTACTTC
j_gene: TRBJ2-7; d_gene: -; v_gene: TRBV7-7; abundance: -; CDR3aa: CASSIGAGGLYEQYF; CDR3nt: TGTGCCAGCAGCATAGGCGCAGGGGGGCTCTACGAGCAGTACTTC
j_gene: TRBJ2-3; d_gene: -; v_gene: TRBV10-3; abundance: -; CDR3aa: CAISELRKEGVGTDTQYF; CDR3nt: TGTGCCATCAGTGAGCTCAGAAAAGAAGGGGTTGGCACAGATACGCAGTATTTT